This TCR beta chain was found in a study of T cell responses to AZD1222 COVID-19 vaccine. Whole-study findings and limits: Spike regions recognized by vaccine-associated CD4 TCRs spanned the protein, led by 160-218 and 743-854. Repertoire sampling occurred only after the peak T cell response.

The ends lost 5 bases at V and 6 bases at J; junction bases unmatched: 6. Germline values: CDR1 SGHNT, CDR2 YENEEA. The CDR3 length is 14 residues. Generated by immunoSEQ multiplex PCR, the TCRdb table keeps only in-frame clones and is missing some. The sample includes roughly 180,000 clones, 87% of them seen just once. In regard to this clone: What it binds is not known.

This clonotype originated in an adult in good health. The chain links TRBV11-3 to TRBJ2-7, with TRBD2 identical over 11 bases. The source material was peripheral blood, sampled on day 0 of MenACWY control vaccination. The CDR3 region has the DNA TGTGCCAGCAGCCCGACTAGCGGGACTCGCGAGCAGTACTTC. This translates into CASSPTSGTREQYF.